Listed below are T cell receptor beta chains from one sample, sequenced in a study of T cell responses to AZD1222 COVID-19 vaccine. Clones were sequenced by immunoSEQ multiplex PCR, and TCRdb holds only the in-frame ones, with some missing. Of around 150,000 clones in the sample, approximately 91% are singletons; the top ten hold around 1.8%. The starting material was peripheral blood, obtained 28 days after the second AZD1222 dose. These receptors were obtained from an adult who received the AZD1222 COVID-19 vaccine. Each CDR3 is given with its conserved first and last residue. D genes are given only for firm matches. Size is stated for part of the rows, as once, few or many counts, or as a class when the clone is expanded.

j_call clone_size v_call d_call cdr3_nt cdr3_aa
TRBJ2-7 . TRBV10-3 TRBD2 TGTGCCATCAGTGAGGCAGCCAGCGGGGGCCCCCACGAGCAGTACTTC CAISEAASGGPHEQYF
TRBJ2-1 . TRBV11-3 . TGTGCCAGCAGCTTGTGGGAGAGCTCCTACAATGAGCAGTTCTTC CASSLWESSYNEQFF
TRBJ1-5 . TRBV18 . TGTGCCAGCTCACCTTCCGGGCCCCATCAGCCCCAGCATTTT CASSPSGPHQPQHF
TRBJ1-5 once TRBV6-6 . TGTGCCAGCAGTTACCAGGGAAATCAGCCCCAGCATTTT CASSYQGNQPQHF
TRBJ1-3 . TRBV2 . TGTGCCAGCAAGGTACAGGGTTTAGGGAACACCATATATTTT CASKVQGLGNTIYF
TRBJ2-3 few TRBV7-2 . TGTGCCAGCAGCTTAGGGCCGGGCACAGATACGCAGTATTTT CASSLGPGTDTQYF
TRBJ1-5 . TRBV6-1 . TGTGCCAGCAGTGAAATTTGGCAGATGGGCAATCAGCCCCAGCATTTT CASSEIWQMGNQPQHF
TRBJ2-7 . TRBV4-2 . TGTGCCAGCAGCCAAGAGACCAACGGGGTCTACGAGCAGTACTTC CASSQETNGVYEQYF
TRBJ1-2 . TRBV11-2 . TGTGCCAGCAGCTTAAAAGGAGATGGCTACACCTTC CASSLKGDGYTF
TRBJ2-3 few TRBV19 . TGTGCCAGTGGGACCCGGGCCCAAGCTCGGGATACGCAGTATTTT CASGTRAQARDTQYF
TRBJ1-1 . TRBV4-1 . TGCGCCAGCAGCCAAGCTGGGGTTGAAGCTTTCTTT CASSQAGVEAFF
TRBJ1-2 . TRBV2 TRBD1 TGTGCCAGCAGTGAAGCTGGCAGGGGGAACTATGGCTACACCTTC CASSEAGRGNYGYTF
TRBJ1-1 . TRBV29-1 TRBD1 TGCAGCGTGGGGGGAACGACAGGGGGTAGTGAAGCTTTCTTT CSVGGTTGGSEAFF
TRBJ2-2 . TRBV5-1 . TGCGCCAGCAGCTCGGGGAACACCGGGGAGCTGTTTTTT CASSSGNTGELFF
TRBJ1-6 . TRBV6-5 . TGTGCCAGCAAGGAGGCAGGGCTGGATTCACCCCTCCACTTT CASKEAGLDSPLHF
TRBJ1-6 few TRBV18 . TGTGCCAGCTCACCGACCAAGGGCAGAGATAATTCACCCCTCCACTTT CASSPTKGRDNSPLHF
TRBJ2-5 once TRBV25-1 TRBD1 TGTGCCAGCAGTGATCCACAGGGGGCCGAGACCCAGTACTTC CASSDPQGAETQYF
TRBJ1-6 once TRBV11-2 TRBD1 TGTGCCAGCTCACAGGGGGCCACCCTCCACTTT CASSQGATLHF
TRBJ2-2 . TRBV29-1 TRBD2 TGCAGCGTTGGCCCTAGCGGGGGGGCAAGCGGGGAGCTGTTTTTT CSVGPSGGASGELFF
TRBJ2-1 . TRBV7-2 . TGTGCCAGCAGCTTACACAACAACTACAATGAGCAGTTCTTC CASSLHNNYNEQFF
TRBJ2-7 few TRBV7-9 TRBD2 TGTGCCAGCAGCTTAGGGACTAGCGGAACCGAGCAGTACTTC CASSLGTSGTEQYF
TRBJ1-2 once TRBV10-3 . TGTGCCATCAGTGATCAACGGTGGACACAGTATGGCTACACCTTC CAISDQRWTQYGYTF
TRBJ1-2 . TRBV12-3/TRBV12-4 TRBD1 TGTGCCAGCAGACCGGACAGGGGGAATGGCTACACCTTC CASRPDRGNGYTF
TRBJ1-2 . TRBV3-1/TRBV3-2 . TGTGCCAGCAGTTACCGTTCGGACAGCCGCTATGGCTACACCTTC CASSYRSDSRYGYTF
TRBJ1-6 . TRBV6-5 . TGTGCCAGCAGTTACCATAATTCACCCCTCCACTTT CASSYHNSPLHF
TRBJ2-7 . TRBV29-1 TRBD2 TGCAGCGTTCAGACTAGCGGGGCCTCCTACGAGCAGTACTTC CSVQTSGASYEQYF
TRBJ2-1 few TRBV10-1 TRBD1 TGCGCCAGCAGTGCCTCCGGACAGGGTACCAATGAGCAGTTCTTC CASSASGQGTNEQFF
TRBJ1-1 . TRBV7-9 . TGTGCCAGCAGCCCCTTCGGGTCACAAGCTTTCTTT CASSPFGSQAFF
TRBJ2-3 . TRBV19 . TGTGCCAGTACTACGGGAAGGAGGACAGATACGCAGTATTTT CASTTGRRTDTQYF
TRBJ1-1 . TRBV6-1 . TGTGCCAGCAGTGAAGGGGGGGCTTGGACTGAAGCTTTCTTT CASSEGGAWTEAFF
TRBJ2-7 . TRBV9 TRBD2 TGTGCCAGCAACAAAGGGGTAGCGGGAGGTAACGAGCAGTACTTC CASNKGVAGGNEQYF
TRBJ1-6 . TRBV12-3/TRBV12-4 . TGTGCCAGCAGACCTGATGGGTCACCCCTCCACTTT CASRPDGSPLHF
TRBJ1-5 . TRBV27 TRBD1 TGTGCCAGCAGTTCAACTGACAGGGGGGCAGGTCAGCCCCAGCATTTT CASSSTDRGAGQPQHF
TRBJ1-1 . TRBV9 . TGTGCCAGCAGCGTAGAGGCAGGGTCGTTCACTGAAGCTTTCTTT CASSVEAGSFTEAFF
TRBJ1-2 few TRBV5-1 . TGCGCCAGCAGGACGGGAACCCAGGCGTTAGAGGGCTACACCTTC CASRTGTQALEGYTF
TRBJ2-1 . TRBV24-1 . TGTGCCACCAGCCACAACCGGAAGGATGAGCAGTTCTTC CATSHNRKDEQFF
TRBJ2-5 . TRBV4-1 . TGCGCCAGCAGGTCCTATTCGGGAGAGAAAGAGACCCAGTACTTC CASRSYSGEKETQYF
TRBJ2-7 . TRBV27 TRBD1 TGTGCCAGCAGTTCAGGACAGGGGAGAGGCTACGAGCAGTACTTC CASSSGQGRGYEQYF
TRBJ2-1 . TRBV19 TRBD1 TGTGCCAGTAACAAACAGGGGGCCTACAATGAGCAGTTCTTC CASNKQGAYNEQFF
TRBJ1-2 . TRBV11-1 TRBD1 TGTGCCAGCAGCCGAATGCAGGGGGCGGATGGCTACACCTTC CASSRMQGADGYTF
TRBJ1-2 . TRBV6-1 TRBD1 TGTGCCAGCAGTGAGGACAGGGGCTACTATGGCTACACCTTC CASSEDRGYYGYTF
TRBJ2-7 . TRBV7-3 . TGTGCCAGCAGCTTAAATCCCGACAGGAGCTACGAGCAGTACTTC CASSLNPDRSYEQYF
TRBJ2-7 once TRBV30 TRBD2 TGTGCCTGGAGTGTGAGAAGCGGGAGAGCCTACGAGCAGTACTTC CAWSVRSGRAYEQYF
TRBJ1-3 . TRBV14 . TGTGCCAGCTGCCGGGGACCTGGAAACACCATATATTTT CASCRGPGNTIYF
TRBJ1-2 . TRBV4-2 TRBD1 TGTGCCAGCAGCCAAGTGCGCTCGACAGGGGAGAATGGCTACACCTTC CASSQVRSTGENGYTF
TRBJ1-1 . TRBV5-5 TRBD1 TGTGCCAGCCTGACAGGGGGCCAACTAACTGAAGCTTTCTTT CASLTGGQLTEAFF
TRBJ2-3 . TRBV5-1 . TGCGCCAGCAGCTCTGAATGGAGCACAGATACGCAGTATTTT CASSSEWSTDTQYF
TRBJ2-5 . TRBV2 . TGTGCCAGCGGAGTCCAGTGGGCCCAGTACTTC CASGVQWAQYF
TRBJ2-7 . TRBV29-1 . TGCAGCGTTGCTGGACGGAACTACGAGCAGTACTTC CSVAGRNYEQYF
TRBJ1-1 . TRBV12-5 . TGTGCTAGTGGTTTGGTCGTCCGGGGCACGCCGCGGGCTGAAGCTTTCTTT CASGLVVRGTPRAEAFF
TRBJ2-1 . TRBV11-1 . TGTGCCAGCAGCTTGGAGGGGGCTACCCACTACAATGAGCAGTTCTTC CASSLEGATHYNEQFF
TRBJ1-1 . TRBV5-1 . TGCGCCAGCAGCTTGGTCGCGGGAACTGAAGCTTTCTTT CASSLVAGTEAFF